This entry lists 8 T cell receptor beta chains sequenced from one sample in a study of CXCR3-negative and CXCR3-positive naive CD8 T cells. The TRB cDNA libraries were prepared by 5' RACE with UMI labels. Following a re-call of the 5' RACE reads, TCRdb has one entry per CDR3 protein and lacks DNA. Its clone listing holds 45,000 or so distinct CDR3 sequences. Sequencing input: memory CD8+ T cells from blood. All receptors come from a human donor in good health. Some clones in this sample may be carry-over from other donors' samples.

The chain is built from TRBV6-4 and TRBJ2-1; TCRdb returns TRBD2, unconfirmable since there is no DNA. CDR1 MRHNA and CDR2 SNTAGT come from the germline V gene. This CDR3 has 15 amino acids. The CDR3 region is CASSDSRGGHNEQFF.

V and J are TRBV29-1 and TRBJ1-4. The germline gives CDR1 SQVTM, CDR2 ANQGSEA. The length of the CDR3 is 13 residues. Here the CDR3 reads CSVVLVTNEKLFF.

The V gene is TRBV27, the J gene TRBJ2-2. CDR3 size: 13 residues. CDR1 and CDR2 from the germline V gene are MNHEY and SMNVEV (reference sequence). The CDR3 region is CASSLGPTGELFF.

The chain couples TRBV11-1 to TRBJ2-5; there is no DNA to check the TCRdb D call of TRBD1. Germline V lookup: CDR1 SGHAT, CDR2 FQDESV (reference sequence). The CDR3 has 16 amino acids. The CDR3 loop reads CASSSGGQGYQETQYF.

The chain links TRBV3-1 to TRBJ1-2. The CDR3 is 15 amino acids. Germline V gene data show CDR1 as LGHDT and CDR2 as YNNKEL (reference sequence). The CDR3 loop reads CASSQDSRGVGGYTF.

This chain links TRBV5-1 with TRBJ1-2; TCRdb indicates TRBD1, and absent DNA this call remains unverified. The CDR3 has 15 residues. CDR1 is SGHRS and CDR2 is YFSETQ in the germline V gene. CDR3: CASSLETGLNYGYTF.

This sequence joins TRBV7-2 and TRBJ1-4; lacking DNA, the TRBD1 call made by TCRdb goes unchecked. The CDR3 is 15 residues long. Germline-derived CDR1 and CDR2 are SGHTA and FQGNSA. The CDR3 spells CASSPRGGGNEKLFF.

This sequence joins TRBV27 and TRBJ2-7; lacking DNA, the TRBD1 call made by TCRdb goes unchecked. The CDR3 is 11 amino acids. Per the germline V gene, CDR1 is MNHEY and CDR2 is SMNVEV (reference sequence). CDR3 sequence reads: CASGGTYEQYF.